This T cell receptor (beta chain) was captured in a study of T cell responses to AZD1222 COVID-19 vaccine. The germline V gene has CDR1 KGHDR and CDR2 SFDVKD. V lost 5 bases to trimming and J lost 5 bases, with 14 bases between them. The CDR3 runs to 14 residues. Study findings and constraints: Donors were largely white British and mainly female; clonal diversity was possibly underestimated.

Repertoires were generated with immunoSEQ multiplex PCR, while TCRdb's copy carries only in-frame clones and drops some. Seen here are about 59,000 clones, roughly 88% observed once, and the top ten hold around 18%. This clone was seen only once. Its target is unknown. The chain couples TRBV24-1 to TRBJ2-5; D may match TRBD1 or TRBD2 (6 bases each). The sample consisted of peripheral blood, taken on day 0 of AZD1222 vaccination. This receptor was identified in an adult in good health. The CDR3 DNA follows: TGTGCCACCAGTGGGCCGGGGGCGGTGGAGACCCAGTACTTC. Translating gives CATSGPGAVETQYF.